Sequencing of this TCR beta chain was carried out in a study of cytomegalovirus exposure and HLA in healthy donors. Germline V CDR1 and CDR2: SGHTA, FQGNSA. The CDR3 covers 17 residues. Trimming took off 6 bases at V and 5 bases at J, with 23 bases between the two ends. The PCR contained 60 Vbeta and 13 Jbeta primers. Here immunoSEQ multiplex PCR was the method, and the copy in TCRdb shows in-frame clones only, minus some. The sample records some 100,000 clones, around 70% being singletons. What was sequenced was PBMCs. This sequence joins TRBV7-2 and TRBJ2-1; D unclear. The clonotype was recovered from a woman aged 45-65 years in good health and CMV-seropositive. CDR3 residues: CASSRLGPANINNEQFF. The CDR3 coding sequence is TGTGCCAGCAGTCGCTTGGGCCCCGCTAACATTAACAATGAGCAGTTCTTC. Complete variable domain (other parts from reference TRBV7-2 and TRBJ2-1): GAGVSQSPSNKVTEKGKDVELRCDPISGHTALYWYRQSLGQGLEFLIYFQGNSAPDKSGLPSDRFSAERTGGSVSTLTIQRTQQEDSAVYLCASSRLGPANINNEQFFGPGTRLTVL.